This TCR beta chain originates from a study of T cells expressing NK-cell markers. TCRdb reanalyzed the 5' RACE reads and collapses them to one entry per CDR3 protein, without DNA. The table for this sample gives about 460,000 distinct CDR3 sequences. The germline V gene encodes CDR1 SGHVS and CDR2 FQNEAQ. CDR3 size: 15 residues. The V and J genes are TRBV7-8 and TRBJ1-6; TCRdb's D call, TRBD1, is unchecked because there is no DNA. The TCR comes from a woman in her forties or fifties in good health. What was sequenced was blood T cells: a sorted CD56 or NKG2C T cell subset, CD4+ or CD8+ T cells, or bulk PBMC T cells (not recorded which). CDR3 sequence reads: CASSLTGTGVSPLHF.